The 2 T cell receptor beta chains below all came from one sample that was sequenced in a study of cytomegalovirus exposure and HLA in healthy donors. A multiplex PCR was run with 60 Vbeta primers and 13 Jbeta primers. TCRdb's table, derived via immunoSEQ multiplex PCR, lists solely in-frame clones and lacks some. Here the sample spans 160,000 or so clones, approximately 81% being singletons. The sequenced material came from PBMCs. These TCRs come from a man aged 18 to 30 in good health and CMV-seronegative.

The V gene is TRBV7-9, the J gene TRBJ2-5; a weak D match, TRBD2 (6 bases). Germline loops: CDR1 SEHNR, CDR2 FQNEAQ (reference sequence). CDR3 length equals 14 residues. Trimming took 1 base from V and 7 from J, leaving 13 bases between them. CDR3 protein: CASSLGLTRGTQYF. The CDR3 DNA sequence: TGTGCCAGCAGCTTAGGTTTGACTAGGGGGACCCAGTACTTC.

V is TRBV29-1 and J is TRBJ2-1; possibly TRBD2 for D (6 bases). Looked up from germline, CDR1 is SQVTM and CDR2 is ANQGSEA. The length of the CDR3 is 14 residues. V lost 3 bases and J 5 bases, leaving 14 bases between the germline ends. The CDR3 spells CSVEDGSEDNEQFF. The CDR3 DNA sequence: TGCAGCGTTGAGGACGGGAGCGAGGACAATGAGCAGTTCTTC.